Listed here are 27 T cell receptor beta chains from one sample, sequenced in a study of OX40 agonist ivuxolimab in advanced cancers. Clones were sequenced by immunoSEQ multiplex PCR, and TCRdb holds only the in-frame ones, with some missing. The data show nearly 45,000 clones, with about 80% seen just once and roughly 4.1% held by the top ten. The sequencing here drew on CD4+ or CD8+ T cells sorted from blood, taken in a trial of the OX40 agonist ivuxolimab. The receptor set was obtained from an adult with an advanced solid tumor such as melanoma, head and neck, liver or kidney cancer.

The rearrangement joins TRBV7-2 to TRBJ1-2, with 9 bases aligning to TRBD1. V shed 0 bases, J shed 4 bases, and the junction held 3 bases outside the gene matches. In germline, CDR1 is SGHTA, CDR2 FQGNSA. The CDR3 loop spans 15 amino acids. CDR3 amino acids: CASSLAGGQGYGYTF. The CDR3 nucleotides are TGTGCCAGCAGCTTAGCGGGGGGACAGGGCTATGGCTACACCTTC.

The rearrangement links TRBV6-6 to TRBJ2-7; perhaps TRBD2 as D (5 bases). Germline loops: CDR1 MNHNY, CDR2 SVGAGI (reference sequence). V shed 0 bases and J shed 0 bases, with 9 bases lying between them. The CDR3 is 15 amino acids. The CDR3 DNA sequence: TGTGCCAGCAGTTACTCGAGCGGTCCCTCCTACGAGCAGTACTTC. Amino acids: CASSYSSGPSYEQYF.

The rearrangement uses TRBV10-3 and TRBJ2-5, with D perhaps matching TRBD2 (5 bases). V was trimmed by 2 bases and J by 5 bases, leaving 9 bases between them. The CDR3 has 13 amino acids. Germline V gene sequence: CDR1 ENHRY, CDR2 SYGVKD. The CDR3: CAISETRLETQYF. In DNA, the CDR3 is TGTGCCATCAGTGAGACTAGGTTGGAGACCCAGTACTTC.

This chain uses TRBV18 with TRBJ2-2; D uncertain. CDR1 is KGHSH and CDR2 is LQKENI in the germline V gene. The CDR3 length is 13 residues. The ends were cut back, 1 base at V and 5 bases at J, with 5 bases in the middle. The CDR3 reads CASSPLVTGELFF. The CDR3 DNA reads as TGTGCCAGCTCACCACTGGTGACCGGGGAGCTGTTTTTT.

The J gene is TRBJ1-2, the V gene TRBV5-3, with D possibly matching TRBD1 (5 bases). TRBV5-3 is an open reading frame whose function is uncertain. Trimming removed 1 base at V and 7 bases at J, with 8 bases between. The CDR3 contains 12 residues. The CDR3 loop reads CARSLIRAGYTF. DNA for the CDR3: TGTGCCAGAAGCTTGATCAGGGCTGGCTACACCTTC.

The chain recombines TRBV2 with TRBJ1-6; the match to TRBD1 covers 9 bases. The CDR3 sequence is 14 residues long. Germline V CDR1 and CDR2: SNHLY, FYNNEI. Unmatched junction bases numbered 10, after V lost 10 bases and J lost 9 bases. CDR3: CATTGGSYGSPLHF. CDR3 nucleotide sequence: TGTGCCACGACAGGGGGTAGTTATGGTTCACCCCTCCACTTT.

This chain links TRBV2 with TRBJ2-3, with 9 bases lining up with TRBD2. Germline CDR1 and CDR2: SNHLY and FYNNEI. After removal of 4 bases from V and 4 bases from J, the junction contained 6 bases not matched to a gene. The CDR3 is 15 amino acids. CDR3 nucleotide sequence: TGTGCCAGCAGTGGGCGGGGGGGTTACGCAGATACGCAGTATTTT. This translates into CASSGRGGYADTQYF.

The chain carries TRBV23-1 and TRBJ1-5; tentative D call: TRBD1 (5 bases). TRBV23-1 is known as an ORF, though its function is uncertain. V was clipped by 4 bases and J by 2 bases, with 15 bases between them. The CDR3 has 16 amino acids. This CDR3 reads CASSPLQAGGNQPQHF. CDR3 in DNA: TGCGCCAGCAGTCCTTTACAGGCGGGGGGCAATCAGCCCCAGCATTTT.

The genes are TRBV10-3 and TRBJ1-1; weak D call: TRBD1 (5 bases). CDR1 and CDR2 from the germline V gene are ENHRY and SYGVKD. The CDR3 runs 12 residues. The V end lost 6 bases, the J end lost 11 bases, and 16 bases lay between the germline ends. CDR3 bases: TGTGCCATCAGCGGTCGGTGGGGCAGGGCTTTCTTT. Translation gives CAISGRWGRAFF.

The rearrangement links TRBV5-6 to TRBJ2-1; 10 bases agree with TRBD2. Germline assignment: CDR1 SGHDT and CDR2 YYEEEE. This CDR3 comprises 17 residues. Germline trimming cut 0 bases from V and 0 bases from J; bases unmatched to any gene: 3. CDR3 DNA sequence: TGTGCCAGCAGCTTGGTTCCTAGCGGGAGCTCCTACAATGAGCAGTTCTTC. Translated, it gives CASSLVPSGSSYNEQFF.

This clone was observed once. The chain uses TRBV9 and TRBJ1-1; D call uncertain. V lost 0 bases and J lost 6, with 12 bases in between. The CDR3 sequence is 14 residues long. Germline V gene sequence: CDR1 SGDLS, CDR2 YYNGEE. The CDR3 DNA reads as TGTGCCAGCAGCGTAGCTGTGGTGGGCGCTGAAGCTTTCTTT. Its protein is CASSVAVVGAEAFF.

This clone was observed a single time. The gene calls are TRBV7-6 and TRBJ2-7, with a weak D call TRBD2 (5 bases). The CDR3 has 13 residues. Germline loops: CDR1 SGHVS, CDR2 FNYEAQ. V lost 0 bases and J 3 bases, leaving 6 bases between the germline ends. The CDR3, as DNA: TGTGCCAGCAGCTTAGCCGGGGTCTACGAGCAGTACTTC. Translating it yields CASSLAGVYEQYF. The entire variable domain, with the rest obtained from reference TRBV7-6 and TRBJ2-7, is as follows: GAGVSQSPRYKVTKRGQDVALRCDPISGHVSLYWYRQALGQGPEFLTYFNYEAQQDKSGLPNDRFSAERPEGSISTLTIQRTEQRDSAMYRCASSLAGVYEQYFGPGTRLTVT.

On this clone: The junction departs from the called germline gene at one end, perhaps through a read error. The chain has TRBV7-7 and TRBJ2-2; 7 positions match TRBD1. The CDR3 runs 16 residues. CDR1 is SSHAT, CDR2 FNYEAQ, per germline (reference sequence). The CDR3 sequence is CASSPRQGWYTGELFF. CDR3 nucleotide sequence: TGTGCTAGCAGCCCACGACAGGGTTGGTACACCGGGGAGCTGTTTTTT.

The rearrangement links TRBV7-9 to TRBJ1-1; no reliable D call. CDR3 size: 13 residues. Germline CDR1 SEHNR, CDR2 FQNEAQ (reference sequence). The V end was cut by 5 bases, the J end by 0 bases, with 7 bases between. CDR3 loop: CASSPDLNTEAFF. CDR3 in DNA: TGTGCCAGCAGCCCTGACTTGAACACTGAAGCTTTCTTT.

The gene calls are TRBV18 and TRBJ2-1, with TRBD2 matching over 15 bases. With 2 bases clipped from V and 9 bases from J, the junction kept 8 bases outside the gene matches. This CDR3 has 17 residues. CDR1 is KGHSH and CDR2 is LQKENI in the germline V gene. CDR3 DNA sequence: TGTGCCAGCTCACCATGGACTAGCGGGGGGGATAGGGGTGAGCAGTTCTTC. This encodes CASSPWTSGGDRGEQFF.

This chain links TRBV29-1 with TRBJ2-1, with D maybe TRBD1 (5 bases). The V gene's germline CDR1 is SQVTM and CDR2 ANQGSEA. The germline V and J ends were trimmed by 5 bases and 5 bases, with 19 bases remaining between them. The CDR3 length is 15 residues. The CDR3 DNA is TGCAGCGTTAGCGTCAGGGCAGGGAAAGACAATGAGCAGTTCTTC. Translated, it gives CSVSVRAGKDNEQFF.

A few counts support this clone. The chain is built from TRBV7-9 and TRBJ2-1, with TRBD2 matching 7 bases. The ends lost 0 bases at V and 2 bases at J; junction bases unmatched: 10. The CDR3 contains 18 residues. Germline lookup yields CDR1 SEHNR and CDR2 FQNEAQ (reference sequence). Written as DNA, the CDR3 is TGTGCCAGCAGCTTAGCCATAGGTTCAAGCGGGACCTACAATGAGCAGTTCTTC. It encodes CASSLAIGSSGTYNEQFF.

With respect to this clone: One end of the junction does not line up with germline, which may come from a read error. CDR3 nucleotides: TGTGTCAGCAGCGGAGGACGGGAACTTAACTATGGCTACACCTTC. The encoded protein is CVSSGGRELNYGYTF. The chain carries TRBV7-9 and TRBJ1-2, with unresolved D. Germline CDR1 reads SEHNR; CDR2 reads FQNEAQ (reference sequence). The CDR3 totals 15 residues. Full variable domain (remainder filled in from reference TRBV7-9 and TRBJ1-2): DTGVSQNPRHKITKRGQNVTFRCDPISEHNRLYWYRQTLGQGPEFLTYFQNEAQLEKSRLLSDRFSAERPKGSFSTLEIQRTEQGDSAMYLCVSSGGRELNYGYTFGSGTRLTVV.

The chain is built from TRBV7-2 and TRBJ1-5; D not resolved. Trimming took 2 bases from V and 6 from J, leaving 8 bases between them. The CDR3 is 13 residues long. CDR1 and CDR2 (germline): SGHTA, FQGNSA. CDR3 in DNA: TGTGCCAGCAGCTTAATTCTTAGTCAGCCCCAGCATTTT. Translating it yields CASSLILSQPQHF.

As DNA, the CDR3 is TGTGCCAGCAGCTTGGACAGCATGAGCTCCTACGAGCAGTACTTC. It translates to CASSLDSMSSYEQYF. J is TRBJ2-7 and V is TRBV7-8; D is perhaps TRBD1 (6 bases). CDR1 SGHVS and CDR2 FQNEAQ come from the germline V gene. Trimming removed 3 bases from V and 0 bases from J, with 12 bases in between. This CDR3 contains 15 residues.

This clone was observed a handful of times. The J gene is TRBJ2-2, the V gene TRBV9; D possibly corresponds to TRBD2 (6 bases). Trimming pared 2 bases from V and 7 bases from J, leaving 9 bases between. This CDR3 contains 13 residues. Germline CDR1 SGDLS, CDR2 YYNGEE. CDR3 in DNA: TGTGCCAGCAGCGTTGGGGGGATCGGGGAGCTGTTTTTT. It encodes CASSVGGIGELFF.

This clone appeared a single time. The V call is TRBV6-6, the J call TRBJ1-3; D uncertain. CDR1 MNHNY and CDR2 SVGAGI come from the germline V gene (reference sequence). The ends were cut back, 6 bases at V and 2 bases at J, with 11 bases in the middle. The CDR3 loop spans 14 amino acids. The CDR3 DNA sequence: TGTGCCAGCAGCAGCACCAGGACTGGAAACACCATATATTTT. Translation: CASSSTRTGNTIYF.

V and J are TRBV5-1 and TRBJ1-1; D might be TRBD1 (5 bases). Trimming removed 5 bases from V and 1 base from J, with 12 bases in between. The CDR3 runs to 14 residues. Looked up from germline, CDR1 is SGHRS and CDR2 is YFSETQ. CDR3 coding DNA: TGCGCCAGCAGACTCGTACAGGAGAACACTGAAGCTTTCTTT. It specifies CASRLVQENTEAFF.

The chain combines TRBV4-2 with TRBJ2-5; D gene uncertain. The CDR3 extends over 17 amino acids. Germline loops: CDR1 LGHNA, CDR2 YNFKEQ. Trimming left V 1 base short and J 1 base short, with 16 bases between. The DNA for the CDR3 is TGTGCCAGCAGCCAAGGGTCCAGCCAACGAACCCAAGAGACCCAGTACTTC. This translates into CASSQGSSQRTQETQYF.

This clone has more than one count but fewer than ten. Other DNA sequences within the sample encode an identical CDR3. The rearrangement uses TRBV19 and TRBJ2-1; D is perhaps TRBD2 (5 bases). The CDR3 runs to 13 residues. CDR1 and CDR2 from the germline V gene are LNHDA and SQIVND (reference sequence). V lost 6 bases and J lost 3, with 9 bases in between. This CDR3 is CASSPRGYNEQFF. CDR3 nucleotides: TGTGCCAGTAGCCCCCGGGGCTACAATGAGCAGTTCTTC.

This clone occurred a few times. The chain employs TRBV7-9 and TRBJ2-4; D possibly uses TRBD1 or TRBD2 (5 bases each). CDR1 SEHNR and CDR2 FQNEAQ come from the germline V gene (reference sequence). This CDR3 contains 15 residues. The V and J ends lost 5 bases and 8 bases respectively, with 19 bases between them. The CDR3 protein is CASSLTGARSDIQYF. CDR3 nucleotides: TGTGCCAGCAGCCTTACCGGGGCCAGAAGCGACATTCAGTACTTC.

This chain uses TRBV4-3 with TRBJ2-3, with a possible D match to TRBD1 (7 bases). Trimming shortened V by 3 bases and J by 2 bases, and 12 bases separated the two germline ends. The germline V gene encodes CDR1 LGHNA and CDR2 YSLEER. The CDR3 is made up of 15 amino acids. CDR3 sequence (DNA): TGCGCCAGCAGCCAGGCGGGACAGCTCACAGATACGCAGTATTTT. Translated: CASSQAGQLTDTQYF.